The 2 T cell receptor beta chains given below trace back to one sample, sequenced in a study of blood T cell repertoires in COVID-19. Profiling relied on immunoSEQ multiplex PCR, and the TCRdb table lists in-frame clones only, not all of them. Among about 140,000 clones, almost 90% were seen once, and the ten largest hold 1.5% to 1.7%. The material sequenced was peripheral blood. These receptors were collected from a woman aged 55-69 years with acute or convalescent COVID-19.

This chain uses TRBV21-1 with TRBJ1-1. TRBV21-1 is a pseudogene segment. This CDR3 is built from 16 residues. The CDR3 DNA reads TGTGCCAGCAGCCCTCCCGAGGAGGGCGCGTGGACTGAAGCTTTCTTT. This sequence encodes CASSPPEEGAWTEAFF.

The rearrangement links TRBV28 to TRBJ1-2; D remains unclear. The germline V gene has CDR1 MDHEN and CDR2 SYDVKM. Trimming stripped 7 bases from V and 8 bases from J, with 14 bases between. The CDR3 extends over 12 amino acids. The CDR3 nucleotides read TGTGCCAGCAATCAGAGGGAAAAGGGCTACACCTTC. Its translation is CASNQREKGYTF.